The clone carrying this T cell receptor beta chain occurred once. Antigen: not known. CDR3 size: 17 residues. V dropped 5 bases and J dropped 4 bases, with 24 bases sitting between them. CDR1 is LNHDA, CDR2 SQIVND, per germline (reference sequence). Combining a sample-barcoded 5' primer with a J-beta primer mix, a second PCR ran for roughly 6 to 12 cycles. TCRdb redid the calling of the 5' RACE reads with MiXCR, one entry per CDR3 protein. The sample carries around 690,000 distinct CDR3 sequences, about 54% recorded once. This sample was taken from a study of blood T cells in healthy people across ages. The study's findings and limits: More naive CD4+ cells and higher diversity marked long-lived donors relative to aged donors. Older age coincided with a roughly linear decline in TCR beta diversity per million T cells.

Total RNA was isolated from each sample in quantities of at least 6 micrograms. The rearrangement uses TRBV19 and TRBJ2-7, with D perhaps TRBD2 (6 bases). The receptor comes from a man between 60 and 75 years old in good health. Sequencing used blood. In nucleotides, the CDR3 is TGTGCCAGTAGTTCCCCGAGCGGGTCGAACTACAATTACGAGCAGTACTTC. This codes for CASSSPSGSNYNYEQYF.